The 2 T cell receptor beta chains listed next were all sequenced from one sample in a study of TIL therapy for anti-PD-1-resistant metastatic lung cancer. Sequencing used immunoSEQ v3. Sequencing used immunoSEQ multiplex PCR; TCRdb keeps in-frame clones, though not all of them. Among 50,000 to 65,000 clones, 70% to 90% were seen once, and the ten largest hold roughly 3%. Described time point: pre-treatment sample, taken before nivolumab and TIL therapy. The source material was blood, sampled at baseline. The receptors originated from a person aged 25 to 85 with non-small cell lung cancer.

The rearrangement uses TRBV14 and TRBJ2-3; 10 bases fit TRBD2. Germline CDR1 is SGHDN and CDR2 is FVKESK. The CDR3 consists of 17 residues. The V and J ends lost 3 bases and 0 bases, in that order; junction bases with no gene match: 6. The CDR3 here is CASSHRGLASSTDTQYF. DNA of the CDR3: TGTGCCAGCAGCCACCGGGGACTAGCGTCTAGCACAGATACGCAGTATTTT.

This chain uses TRBV5-1 with TRBJ2-1; 8 bases map to TRBD2. Germline lookup yields CDR1 SGHRS and CDR2 YFSETQ. The CDR3 contains 15 residues. The trim removed 4 bases at V and 9 bases at J, leaving 12 bases unmatched. The CDR3 sequence is CASSPVAGGKVEQFF. In nucleotides, the CDR3 is TGCGCCAGCAGCCCGGTGGCGGGAGGAAAGGTTGAGCAGTTCTTC. The full variable domain, completed using reference TRBV5-1 and TRBJ2-1, is KAGVTQTPRYLIKTRGQQVTLSCSPISGHRSVSWYQQTPGQGLQFLFEYFSETQRNKGNFPGRFSGRQFSNSRSEMNVSTLELGDSALYLCASSPVAGGKVEQFFGPGTRLTVL.